The 22 T cell receptor beta chains in this list originate from one sample, sequenced in a study of blood T cells in healthy people across ages. The use of a sample-barcoded 5' primer and a J-beta primer mix characterized a second PCR of roughly 6 to 12 cycles. Via MiXCR, TCRdb re-called the 5' RACE reads, giving one row per CDR3 protein. This repertoire shows around 850,000 distinct CDR3 sequences, under 40% found once; its top ten account for 10% to 15%. The sequencing sample was made of blood. The receptors were sampled from a man younger than 30 in good health.

This clonotype was observed a few times. The CDR3 nucleotides read TGCGCCAGCAGCCAAGATCAGTCGGGTACTGAAGCTTTCTTT. Its translation is CASSQDQSGTEAFF. V gene TRBV4-3 combines with J gene TRBJ1-1; no definite D call. V was trimmed by 0 bases and J by 5 bases, leaving 10 bases between them. CDR3 length: 14 amino acids. CDR1 LGHNA and CDR2 YSLEER come from the germline V gene.

The sample holds a few counts of this clonotype. V is TRBV6-5 and J is TRBJ1-1; TRBD1 might be the D (6 bases). Germline V gene lookup returns CDR1 MNHEY and CDR2 SVGAGI. This CDR3 contains 15 residues. The V and J ends lost 0 bases and 0 bases respectively, with 8 bases between them. The CDR3 sequence: CASSYSQGMNTEAFF. CDR3 sequence (DNA): TGTGCCAGCAGTTACTCTCAGGGGATGAACACTGAAGCTTTCTTT.

The chain links TRBV5-1 to TRBJ1-1; no firm D call. V was clipped by 3 bases and J by 3 bases, with 18 bases between them. The CDR3 extends over 16 amino acids. Germline lookup yields CDR1 SGHRS and CDR2 YFSETQ. CDR3: CASSYTKPRPDTEAFF. CDR3 nucleotides: TGCGCCAGCAGCTATACCAAACCCCGGCCCGACACTGAAGCTTTCTTT.

This clonotype showed up just a few times. The gene calls are TRBV7-2 and TRBJ2-7; D is undetermined. Trimming stripped 4 bases from V and 0 bases from J, with 10 bases between. Per germline, CDR1 SGHTA and CDR2 FQGNSA. The CDR3 is 14 residues long. The DNA for the CDR3 is TGTGCCAGCAGCTCCTTAGCAGTCTCCTACGAGCAGTACTTC. This translates into CASSSLAVSYEQYF.

The chain employs TRBV4-2 and TRBJ2-4, with TRBD2 as a possible D gene (6 bases). Germline-derived CDR1 and CDR2 are LGHNA and YNFKEQ. The CDR3 is made up of 15 amino acids. Trimming took off 2 bases at V and 7 bases at J, with 15 bases between the two ends. Here the CDR3 reads CASSQNRLVGNIQYF. The CDR3 nucleotides are TGTGCCAGCAGCCAAAACAGACTAGTCGGGAACATTCAGTACTTC.

The chain is built from TRBV18 and TRBJ1-2; TRBD1 matches at 10 bases. V gave up 3 bases and J gave up 2 bases; unmatched junction bases: 3. This CDR3 comprises 15 residues. Germline CDR1 is KGHSH and CDR2 is LQKENI. The CDR3 nucleotides read TGTGCCAGCTCACCGGTGGACAGGGGGAACTATGGCTACACCTTC. It is translated as CASSPVDRGNYGYTF.

In its sample, this clonotype was seen many times. This chain uses TRBV7-2 with TRBJ2-7; D gene ambiguous. Germline CDR1 is SGHTA and CDR2 is FQGNSA. V was shortened by 5 bases and J by 4 bases, with 6 bases between the two germline ends. This CDR3 spans 11 amino acids. DNA of the CDR3: TGTGCCAGCAGCCAGTATTACGAGCAGTACTTC. Residues: CASSQYYEQYF.

This clonotype showed up many times. The V call is TRBV10-3, the J call TRBJ2-5; 8 bases line up with TRBD1. The J segment lost 4 bases and the V segment lost 2 bases, leaving 3 bases of the junction unmatched. The CDR3 is made up of 14 amino acids. The germline CDR1 and CDR2 sequences are ENHRY and SYGVKD. CDR3 DNA: TGTGCCATCAGTGAGGGACAGGGTTTAGAGACCCAGTACTTC. Its protein product is CAISEGQGLETQYF.

In its sample, this clonotype was seen many times. The chain is built from TRBV2 and TRBJ1-1; maybe TRBD1 (5 bases). The germline V gene has CDR1 SNHLY and CDR2 FYNNEI. The CDR3 contains 13 residues. The ends were cut back, 8 bases at V and 1 base at J, with 11 bases in the middle. CDR3 DNA sequence: TGTGCCAGCTCAGGGAGAGGGAACACTGAAGCTTTCTTT. Translating gives CASSGRGNTEAFF.

This clonotype was seen a handful of times. The rearrangement uses TRBV12-3 or TRBV12-4 and TRBJ1-4; the match to TRBD1 covers 10 bases. The CDR3 is 17 amino acids. After removal of 5 bases from V and 4 bases from J, the junction contained 10 bases not matched to a gene. The CDR3 region has the DNA TGTGCCAGCAGTACGTCCCGGGACAGGGGCCGTAATGAAAAACTGTTTTTT. It translates to CASSTSRDRGRNEKLFF.

The chain combines TRBV12-3 or TRBV12-4 with TRBJ2-7; perhaps TRBD1 as D (5 bases). V lost 6 bases and J 0 bases, leaving 18 bases between the germline ends. The CDR3 has 16 amino acids. CDR3 in DNA: TGTGCCAGCAGCTCTTGGGGCACTCAAAGCTCCTACGAGCAGTACTTC. Translation gives CASSSWGTQSSYEQYF.

The sample holds a few counts of this clonotype. CDR3 sequence: CSPVSWGANSPLHF. The DNA of the CDR3 is TGCAGCCCAGTTTCTTGGGGGGCGAATTCACCCCTCCACTTT. The chain recombines TRBV20-1 with TRBJ1-6; TRBD1 is a possible D gene (6 bases). Germline V gene lookup returns CDR1 DFQATT and CDR2 SNEGSKA (reference sequence). CDR3 size: 14 residues.

In its sample, this clonotype was seen a few times. The chain uses TRBV29-1 and TRBJ1-2; TRBD1 is a possible D gene (5 bases). Germline V gene data show CDR1 as SQVTM and CDR2 as ANQGSEA. Trimming shortened V by 6 bases and J by 4 bases, and 18 bases separated the two germline ends. The CDR3 contains 14 residues. CDR3 residues: CSVPTQGLGYGYTF. The CDR3 coding sequence is TGCAGCGTCCCGACCCAGGGCCTGGGCTATGGCTACACCTTC. The whole variable domain, filled in from reference TRBV29-1 and TRBJ1-2, reads SAVISQKPSRDICQRGTSLTIQCQVDSQVTMMFWYRQQPGQSLTLIATANQGSEATYESGFVIDKFPISRPNLTFSTLTVSNMSPEDSSIYLCSVPTQGLGYGYTFGSGTRLTVV.

This clonotype was observed at least ten times. The rearrangement uses TRBV4-3 and TRBJ2-7, with TRBD1 as a possible D gene (5 bases). In germline, CDR1 is LGHNA, CDR2 YSLEER. CDR3 length equals 16 residues. Between the trimmed V and J ends, which lost 0 bases and 3 bases, there was a span of 15 bases. For the CDR3, the DNA is TGCGCCAGCAGCCAAGATCGTTTGGGGCCCCACTACGAGCAGTACTTC. It is translated as CASSQDRLGPHYEQYF.

There are many counts of this clonotype. The V gene is TRBV6-6, the J gene TRBJ2-7; D is perhaps TRBD1 (6 bases). The CDR3 has 13 amino acids. V was trimmed by 6 bases and J by 1 base, leaving 10 bases between them. CDR1 and CDR2 (germline): MNHNY, SVGAGI (reference sequence). CDR3 region: CASRTQGSYEQYF. The CDR3 nucleotides are TGTGCCAGCAGGACGCAGGGGTCCTACGAGCAGTACTTC.

The count of this clonotype is one. The chain employs TRBV6-2 or TRBV6-3 and TRBJ2-3; D not certain. Trimming left V 0 bases short and J 6 bases short, with 10 bases between. Per the germline V gene, CDR1 is MNHEY and CDR2 is SVGEGT. This CDR3 has 14 amino acids. The CDR3 DNA reads as TGTGCCAGCAGTTACTCGAGGTTAGGGGATACGCAGTATTTT. As protein: CASSYSRLGDTQYF.

The rearrangement joins TRBV25-1 to TRBJ1-1, with D possibly TRBD1 on 5 matching bases. Trimming cost V 0 bases and J 2 bases, with 10 bases left between them. The CDR3 contains 15 residues. The germline CDR1 and CDR2 sequences are MGHDK and SYGVNS. This CDR3 is CASSEYSDSNTEAFF. CDR3 coding DNA: TGTGCCAGCAGTGAATACTCCGACAGTAACACTGAAGCTTTCTTT. The full variable domain, in which reference TRBV25-1 and TRBJ1-1 provide the parts outside the CDR3, is EADIYQTPRYLVIGTGKKITLECSQTMGHDKMYWYQQDPGMELHLIHYSYGVNSTEKGDLSSESTVSRIRTEHFPLTLESARPSHTSQYLCASSEYSDSNTEAFFGQGTRLTVV.

This chain joins TRBV20-1 and TRBJ2-3; D gene ambiguous. CDR1 is DFQATT, CDR2 SNEGSKA, per germline (reference sequence). V was trimmed by 0 bases and J by 0 bases, leaving 10 bases between them. The CDR3 spans 15 residues. The CDR3 nucleotides are TGCAGTGCTAGAGATCGGGTTAAGAGCACAGATACGCAGTATTTT. Translation: CSARDRVKSTDTQYF.

DNA of the CDR3: TGCAGTGCTCGTGAATCTGGGCACACGCAGTATTTT. Encoded protein: CSARESGHTQYF. This chain joins TRBV20-1 and TRBJ2-3; D not certain. Trimming pared 5 bases from V and 9 bases from J, leaving 15 bases between. In germline, CDR1 is DFQATT, CDR2 SNEGSKA (reference sequence). The CDR3 is 12 residues long.

The sample holds one count of this clonotype. The chain links TRBV7-6 to TRBJ1-6; perhaps TRBD1 as D (5 bases). Trimming removed 5 bases from V and 3 bases from J, with 14 bases in between. CDR3 length: 16 residues. The germline V gene has CDR1 SGHVS and CDR2 FNYEAQ. The CDR3 loop is CASSPGTERYNSPLHF. The CDR3 coding sequence is TGTGCCAGCAGCCCCGGGACGGAACGCTATAATTCACCCCTCCACTTT.

The J gene is TRBJ2-7, the V gene TRBV6-1; either TRBD1 or TRBD2 may fit D (5 bases each). Germline CDR1 MNHNS, CDR2 SASEGT. The V end lost 6 bases, the J end lost 3 bases, and 15 bases lay between the germline ends. The length of the CDR3 is 14 residues. Here the CDR3 reads CASSPSGTVYEQYF. The CDR3 bases are TGTGCCAGCAGCCCCTCCGGGACGGTCTACGAGCAGTACTTC.

Concerning this clonotype: One junction end disagrees with the germline gene, perhaps due to a read error. The DNA of the CDR3 is TGTGCCAGCAGCCAAGAGGCTAGCTCCTACGAACAGTACTTC. As protein: CASSQEASSYEQYF. This chain joins TRBV4-2 and TRBJ2-7; D is perhaps TRBD2 (5 bases). CDR1 LGHNA and CDR2 YNFKEQ come from the germline V gene. The length of the CDR3 is 14 residues.